This passage covers 32 T cell receptor beta chains from one sample sequenced in a study of T-cell reconstitution after alpha-beta-depleted transplantation in children. It was with unique molecular identifiers that the TCRbeta library was prepared. A single record per CDR3 protein comes from TCRdb applying MiXCR to the PCR reads. The repertoire includes some 300,000 distinct CDR3 sequences, 10% of them detected once, and around 2.5% sits in the top ten. The sequences come from PBMCs from the stem cell graft donor, collected from the stem cell graft. The receptors were gathered from a human donor who donated a stem cell graft to a child with acute lymphoblastic leukemia.

This clonotype came up many times. J is TRBJ2-5 and V is TRBV5-6; 8 nucleotides line up with TRBD1. There are 15 residues in the CDR3. Germline trimming cut 2 bases from V and 4 bases from J; bases unmatched to any gene: 7. Germline V gives CDR1 SGHDT, CDR2 YYEEEE. For the CDR3, the DNA is TGTGCCAGCAGCTTAGGACAGGGAACTGGAGAGACCCAGTACTTC. This encodes CASSLGQGTGETQYF.

This clonotype was seen at least ten times. The chain has TRBV7-3 and TRBJ2-1; perhaps TRBD2 as D (5 bases). Trimming removed 2 bases at V and 10 bases at J, with 12 bases between. Germline V gene data show CDR1 as SGHTA and CDR2 as FQGTGA. This CDR3 contains 13 residues. This CDR3 is CASSLAGTREQFF. The CDR3, as DNA: TGTGCCAGCAGCTTAGCGGGTACTAGGGAGCAGTTCTTC.

This chain connects TRBV29-1 to TRBJ2-6, with 11 bases that match TRBD1. This CDR3 comprises 15 residues. Germline values: CDR1 SQVTM, CDR2 ANQGSEA. Trimming cost V 6 bases and J 3 bases; bases outside gene matches: 4. The CDR3 nucleotides read TGCAGCGTCGGGACAGGGGGTTATGGGGCCAACGTCCTGACTTTC. The encoded protein is CSVGTGGYGANVLTF.

The chain carries TRBV5-1 and TRBJ2-7, with a possible D match to TRBD1 (7 bases). Germline values: CDR1 SGHRS, CDR2 YFSETQ. The CDR3 loop spans 16 amino acids. Trimming removed 0 bases from V and 0 bases from J, with 13 bases in between. The CDR3: CASSLGGTESSYEQYF. The CDR3 DNA reads TGCGCCAGCAGCTTGGGCGGGACAGAGAGCTCCTACGAGCAGTACTTC.

This clonotype was counted a few times. The J gene is TRBJ2-7, the V gene TRBV20-1, with a possible D match to TRBD1 (6 bases). Deletions cut 5 bases from V and 1 base from J, with 15 bases between. This CDR3 is 14 amino acids long. CDR1 DFQATT and CDR2 SNEGSKA come from the germline V gene (reference sequence). The CDR3 coding sequence is TGCAGTGCTGACAACAGGGAGAGTTCCTACGAGCAGTACTTC. Protein product: CSADNRESSYEQYF.

This clonotype was seen repeatedly, ten times or more. The J gene is TRBJ1-6, the V gene TRBV20-1, with a possible D match to TRBD1 (5 bases). CDR1 is DFQATT, CDR2 SNEGSKA, per germline (reference sequence). The CDR3 spans 14 residues. The germline V and J ends were trimmed by 0 bases and 9 bases, with 12 bases remaining between them. CDR3 coding DNA: TGCAGTGCTAGAGACCCCACCGGGGGTTCACCCCTCCACTTT. Protein sequence: CSARDPTGGSPLHF.

The chain combines TRBV4-1 with TRBJ2-1; 8 bases are shared with TRBD1. Losses at the gene ends were 0 bases for V and 9 bases for J; bases not matched to a gene: 13. CDR1 is MGHRA and CDR2 is YSYEKL in the germline V gene. This CDR3 comprises 17 residues. CDR3: CASSQDKRWQGASEQFF. CDR3 sequence (DNA): TGCGCCAGCAGCCAAGATAAGAGGTGGCAGGGGGCAAGTGAGCAGTTCTTC.

This clonotype was recorded at least ten times. V usage is TRBV5-1 and J usage is TRBJ2-5; D is undetermined. Germline V gives CDR1 SGHRS, CDR2 YFSETQ. CDR3 size: 14 residues. V was shortened by 0 bases and J by 0 bases, with 6 bases between the two germline ends. The DNA of the CDR3 is TGCGCCAGCAGCTTGGTGGGAAACCAAGAGACCCAGTACTTC. It is translated as CASSLVGNQETQYF.

This clonotype was seen a few times. This rearrangement joins TRBV12-3 or TRBV12-4 to TRBJ2-2; 9 bases align to TRBD1. CDR3 length: 14 amino acids. After removal of 6 bases from V and 4 bases from J, the junction contained 3 bases not matched to a gene. DNA of the CDR3: TGTGCCAGCAGGGGACAGGGTTCCACCGGGGAGCTGTTTTTT. Its translation: CASRGQGSTGELFF.

The V gene is TRBV7-3, the J gene TRBJ2-1; D is perhaps TRBD2 (7 bases). From germline, CDR1 is SGHTA and CDR2 FQGTGA. Trimming cost V 5 bases and J 7 bases, with 21 bases left between them. The CDR3 totals 16 residues. The CDR3 loop is CASSLGGGGNGNEQFF. CDR3 nucleotides: TGTGCCAGCAGCCTGGGCGGGGGCGGAAACGGGAATGAGCAGTTCTTC.

There are a few counts of this clonotype. The chain combines TRBV4-1 with TRBJ2-1; a weak D match, TRBD2 (5 bases). This CDR3 is 16 amino acids long. Per the germline V gene, CDR1 is MGHRA and CDR2 is YSYEKL. V lost 1 base and J 6 bases, leaving 16 bases between the germline ends. The CDR3 DNA sequence: TGCGCCAGCAGCCAAGGCTCGAACCGGGGTATCAATGAGCAGTTCTTC. This translates into CASSQGSNRGINEQFF.

Notes on this clonotype: This clone may be a read error of a much larger clone one base away. The chain combines TRBV4-1 with TRBJ2-7; 7 bases line up with TRBD2. In germline, CDR1 is MGHRA, CDR2 YSYEKL. This CDR3 is 15 amino acids long. CDR3 in DNA: TGCGCCAGCAGTAATTTAGTACTAGCGTCCTACGACCAGTACTTC. It translates to CASSNLVLASYDQYF.

There are many counts of this clonotype. The V call is TRBV4-2, the J call TRBJ1-1; no firm D call. Per germline, CDR1 LGHNA and CDR2 YNFKEQ. CDR3 length: 13 amino acids. V dropped 3 bases and J dropped 1 base, with 6 bases sitting between them. The chain's CDR3 is CASSHTANTEAFF. The CDR3 DNA reads TGTGCCAGCAGCCATACAGCGAACACTGAAGCTTTCTTT.

The chain uses TRBV7-3 and TRBJ1-3; D is perhaps TRBD1 (6 bases). Germline V gene sequence: CDR1 SGHTA, CDR2 FQGTGA. This CDR3 comprises 14 residues. The V end lost 5 bases, the J end lost 8 bases, and 16 bases lay between the germline ends. The CDR3 is CASSPQGNEDTIYF. The CDR3 DNA reads as TGTGCCAGCAGCCCCCAGGGGAATGAGGACACCATATATTTT.

The chain has TRBV12-3 or TRBV12-4 and TRBJ2-2; D ambiguous. Trimming removed 6 bases at V and 7 bases at J, with 6 bases between. The CDR3 totals 11 residues. The CDR3 nucleotides are TGTGCCAGCAGGGAAGGCGGGGAGCTGTTTTTT. The encoded protein is CASREGGELFF.

The genes are TRBV7-9 and TRBJ2-7, with D unresolved. The germline V gene has CDR1 SEHNR and CDR2 FQNEAQ (reference sequence). Trimming shortened V by 1 base and J by 2 bases, and 9 bases separated the two germline ends. This CDR3 is 14 amino acids long. For the CDR3, the DNA is TGTGCCAGCAGCTTAGACGTCACCCCCTACGAGCAGTACTTC. This codes for CASSLDVTPYEQYF.

This clonotype has only a few counts. The V and J genes are TRBV6-2 or TRBV6-3 and TRBJ2-3; no definite D call. CDR1 is MNHEY, CDR2 SVGEGT, per germline. Trimming stripped 7 bases from V and 5 bases from J, with 13 bases between. The CDR3 extends over 13 amino acids. CDR3 nucleotide sequence: TGTGCCAGCAAGGAGAGCCCCAAAGATACGCAGTATTTT. Encoded protein: CASKESPKDTQYF.

CDR3 protein: CASNRSPAYHNEQFF. The CDR3 coding sequence is TGTGCCAGCAACAGGTCTCCAGCCTATCACAATGAGCAGTTCTTC. The V and J genes are TRBV7-9 and TRBJ2-1, with a weak D call TRBD1 (5 bases). This CDR3 spans 15 amino acids. V was pared by 7 bases and J by 5 bases, with 18 bases between. Per germline, CDR1 SEHNR and CDR2 FQNEAQ (reference sequence).

This clonotype has at least ten counts. This CDR3 reads CASRTPGAEQYF. In DNA form, the CDR3 reads TGTGCCAGCAGAACTCCCGGGGCCGAGCAGTACTTC. The V and J genes are TRBV7-9 and TRBJ2-7; D possibly uses TRBD1 or TRBD2 (5 bases each). Trimming cost V 6 bases and J 6 bases, with 12 bases left between them. The CDR3 is 12 residues long. Per germline, CDR1 SEHNR and CDR2 FQNEAQ (reference sequence).

The gene calls are TRBV12-3 or TRBV12-4 and TRBJ2-3; TRBD2 might be the D (6 bases). V was clipped by 3 bases and J by 1 base, with 17 bases between them. CDR3 length equals 17 residues. Here the CDR3 reads CASSFQPAREGTDTQYF. The CDR3, as DNA: TGTGCCAGCAGTTTCCAGCCGGCGCGGGAAGGCACAGATACGCAGTATTTT.

The CDR3 bases are TGTGCCAGCAGCTCCCTGGGGGCGGTCCTTCTCACAGATACGCAGTATTTT. Its translation: CASSSLGAVLLTDTQYF. This chain joins TRBV7-9 and TRBJ2-3; weak D call: TRBD1 (6 bases). This CDR3 is built from 17 residues. V gave up 4 bases and J gave up 2 bases, with 19 bases separating them. Germline CDR1 reads SEHNR; CDR2 reads FQNEAQ (reference sequence). The complete variable domain, with remaining parts taken from reference TRBV7-9 and TRBJ2-3, reads DTGVSQNPRHKITKRGQNVTFRCDPISEHNRLYWYRQTLGQGPEFLTYFQNEAQLEKSRLLSDRFSAERPKGSFSTLEIQRTEQGDSAMYLCASSSLGAVLLTDTQYFGPGTRLTVL.

This clonotype was detected ten times or more. CDR3 DNA: TGTGCCAGCAGTTCTACAGAACAAGAGACCCAGTACTTC. It is translated as CASSSTEQETQYF. The chain has TRBV6-6 and TRBJ2-5; the D is unclear. The CDR3 is 13 amino acids. Germline V gene sequence: CDR1 MNHNY, CDR2 SVGAGI (reference sequence). Deletions cut 4 bases from V and 2 bases from J, with 8 bases between.

This clonotype was recorded many times. V usage is TRBV27 and J usage is TRBJ1-1; D gene ambiguous. V lost 3 bases and J 7 bases, leaving 12 bases between the germline ends. There are 13 residues in the CDR3. CDR1 and CDR2 (germline): MNHEY, SMNVEV (reference sequence). CDR3 DNA: TGTGCCAGCAGTTTGACCCCATGGGGTGAAGCTTTCTTT. Translation: CASSLTPWGEAFF.

This rearrangement joins TRBV10-3 to TRBJ2-7; D possibly matches TRBD1 or TRBD2 (6 bases each). Per the germline V gene, CDR1 is ENHRY and CDR2 is SYGVKD. There are 12 residues in the CDR3. V was trimmed by 2 bases and J by 10 bases, leaving 12 bases between them. The CDR3 DNA sequence: TGTGCCATCAGTGAGATGGTGGGGGGCCAGTACTTC. This translates into CAISEMVGGQYF.

This clonotype was detected only a few times. V is TRBV6-2 or TRBV6-3 and J is TRBJ2-7; D gene uncertain. This CDR3 comprises 12 residues. CDR1 and CDR2 from the germline V gene are MNHEY and SVGEGT. Trimming cost V 6 bases and J 3 bases, with 9 bases left between them. For the CDR3, the DNA is TGTGCCAGCAGCCATACATTCTACGAGCAGTACTTC. It specifies CASSHTFYEQYF.

This clonotype was found a few times. CDR3 DNA: TGCAGCGTGACGGCCATAGCGGGAGGGCCTATAGATACGCAGTATTTT. Translating it yields CSVTAIAGGPIDTQYF. The V call is TRBV29-1, the J call TRBJ2-3, with TRBD2 matching 11 bases. Germline V gives CDR1 SQVTM, CDR2 ANQGSEA. J gave up 5 bases and V 6 bases, and 13 bases lay outside the gene matches. The CDR3 extends over 16 amino acids.

The rearrangement joins TRBV25-1 to TRBJ2-1; D is possibly TRBD2 (5 bases). Germline CDR1 MGHDK, CDR2 SYGVNS. V lost 2 bases and J 1 base, leaving 9 bases between the germline ends. CDR3 length: 15 residues. The DNA of the CDR3 is TGTGCCAGCAGTGAAACCGGGATTTCCTACAATGAGCAGTTCTTC. This codes for CASSETGISYNEQFF. Full variable domain (outside the CDR3, taken from reference TRBV25-1 and TRBJ2-1): EADIYQTPRYLVIGTGKKITLECSQTMGHDKMYWYQQDPGMELHLIHYSYGVNSTEKGDLSSESTVSRIRTEHFPLTLESARPSHTSQYLCASSETGISYNEQFFGPGTRLTVL.

The J gene is TRBJ2-7, the V gene TRBV11-2; D may be TRBD1 (6 bases). V was pared by 3 bases and J by 2 bases, with 14 bases between. The CDR3 runs to 15 residues. CDR1 SGHAT and CDR2 FQNNGV come from the germline V gene. The CDR3 DNA reads TGTGCCAGCAGCTTCCCCGGGACACCTCCCTACGAGCAGTACTTC. Its protein is CASSFPGTPPYEQYF.

The chain uses TRBV2 and TRBJ2-5; D remains ambiguous. Trimming took 1 base from V and 1 from J, leaving 13 bases between them. The germline V gene encodes CDR1 SNHLY and CDR2 FYNNEI. The CDR3 has 16 amino acids. DNA for the CDR3: TGTGCCAGCAGTGAAGGAGGCGCGTTCCCCCAAGAGACCCAGTACTTC. Translated: CASSEGGAFPQETQYF. The full variable domain, in which reference TRBV2 and TRBJ2-5 provide the parts outside the CDR3, is EPEVTQTPSHQVTQMGQEVILRCVPISNHLYFYWYRQILGQKVEFLVSFYNNEISEKSEIFDDQFSVERPDGSNFTLKIRSTKLEDSAMYFCASSEGGAFPQETQYFGPGTRLLVL.

This clonotype was detected only a few times. The CDR3 DNA follows: TGTGCCAGCTTCTCGGCGAGTCGGGGCTACAATGAGCAGTTCTTC. Translated, it gives CASFSASRGYNEQFF. The chain links TRBV6-2 or TRBV6-3 to TRBJ2-1, with D maybe TRBD2 (5 bases). Trimming cost V 8 bases and J 3 bases, with 17 bases left between them. Germline V gene lookup returns CDR1 MNHEY and CDR2 SVGEGT. The CDR3 is 15 amino acids.

This clonotype occurred a few times. V and J are TRBV10-3 and TRBJ2-6, with D tentatively TRBD2 (7 bases). The V end lost 4 bases, the J end lost 1 base, and 14 bases lay between the germline ends. The CDR3 length is 17 residues. The germline gives CDR1 ENHRY, CDR2 SYGVKD. CDR3: CAISGSGGDSGANVLTF. The CDR3 nucleotides are TGTGCCATCAGTGGTTCGGGGGGCGATTCTGGGGCCAACGTCCTGACTTTC.

The chain is built from TRBV7-8 and TRBJ2-1, with TRBD2 matching 11 bases. V trimming: 5 bases; J trimming: 5 bases; junction bases outside the gene matches: 11. CDR3 length: 17 residues. Looked up from germline, CDR1 is SGHVS and CDR2 is FQNEAQ. The DNA for the CDR3 is TGTGCCAGCAGCCTAGGACTAGCGGGCGAACTTGACAATGAGCAGTTCTTC. It specifies CASSLGLAGELDNEQFF.